The 30 T cell receptor beta chains given below trace back to one sample, sequenced in a study of metastatic and nonmetastatic thyroid tumors. TCRdb re-analyzed the PCR reads through MiXCR. The sample holds 39,000 or so clones, roughly 18% seen once. Thyroid surgery had not been preceded by any treatment in any patient. The specimen sequenced was blood. The receptors were sampled from a female donor with papillary thyroid cancer or a benign thyroid nodule (not recorded which). Some clones in this sample may be carry-over from other donors' samples.

This clone has only a few counts. The CDR3 bases are TGTGCCAGCAGGTTGGGCGGGGGATCTGAAGCTTTCTTT. As protein: CASRLGGGSEAFF. V and J are TRBV12-3 or TRBV12-4 and TRBJ1-1; D is perhaps TRBD1 (5 bases). This CDR3 spans 13 amino acids. The ends were cut back, 6 bases at V and 6 bases at J, with 14 bases in the middle.

This clone was seen many times. V usage is TRBV25-1 and J usage is TRBJ1-1, with TRBD1 as a possible D gene (5 bases). This CDR3 region has 14 residues. Germline CDR1 MGHDK, CDR2 SYGVNS. The V end lost 5 bases, the J end lost 6 bases, and 16 bases lay between the germline ends. Here the CDR3 DNA reads TGTGCCAGCAGTCAGAACCTGGGGGTCGCTGAAGCTTTCTTT. Its translation is CASSQNLGVAEAFF.

This clone was counted a few times. This rearrangement joins TRBV27 to TRBJ2-1; no clear D. CDR1 is MNHEY and CDR2 is SMNVEV in the germline V gene (reference sequence). The CDR3 is 15 amino acids. V was cut by 3 bases and J by 1 base, with 10 bases left in between. The CDR3 loop reads CASSLLCNSYNEQFF. CDR3 nucleotides: TGTGCCAGCAGTTTGCTCTGTAATTCCTACAATGAGCAGTTCTTC.

This clone was picked up many times. The chain couples TRBV9 to TRBJ2-1, with TRBD2 matching 8 bases. V lost 4 bases to trimming and J lost 8 bases; unmatched junction nucleotides: 11. Per the germline V gene, CDR1 is SGDLS and CDR2 is YYNGEE. The CDR3 is made up of 15 amino acids. This chain's CDR3 is CASSLSGTRVHEQFF. In DNA form, the CDR3 reads TGTGCCAGCAGCCTATCCGGGACTAGGGTCCATGAGCAGTTCTTC.

The sample holds a few counts of this clone. The junction departs from the called germline gene at one end, perhaps through a read error. This chain's CDR3 is CASIEEGGTLGEQYF. CDR3 sequence (DNA): TGTGCCAGCATTGAAGAAGGCGGGACCCTCGGGGAGCAGTACTTC. The chain is built from TRBV2 and TRBJ2-7; maybe TRBD2 (6 bases). Germline CDR1 SNHLY, CDR2 FYNNEI. The CDR3 extends over 15 amino acids.

This clone was counted many times. This chain links TRBV6-1 with TRBJ2-1; TRBD1 matches 7 bases. Germline CDR1 and CDR2: MNHNS and SASEGT. J gave up 2 bases and V 6 bases, and 4 bases lay outside the gene matches. The CDR3 totals 14 residues. The CDR3 loop reads CASSRQGPYNEQFF. The DNA of the CDR3 is TGTGCCAGCAGCAGACAGGGCCCCTACAATGAGCAGTTCTTC.

This clone was observed many times. Sequence at one end of the junction differs from germline and may be a read error. This same CDR3 is encoded by further DNA sequences in the sample. V and J are TRBV7-9 and TRBJ2-2, with a possible D match to TRBD2 (6 bases). This CDR3 region has 14 residues. Looked up from germline, CDR1 is SEHNR and CDR2 is FQNEAQ (reference sequence). For the CDR3, the DNA is TGTGCCAGCAGCTTCTTCGGGGAGGCCGGGGAGCTGTTTTTC. It encodes CASSFFGEAGELFF. The complete variable domain, with remaining parts taken from reference TRBV7-9 and TRBJ2-2, reads DTGVSQNPRHKITKRGQNVTFRCDPISEHNRLYWYRQTLGQGPEFLTYFQNEAQLEKSRLLSDRFSAERPKGSFSTLEIQRTEQGDSAMYLCASSFFGEAGELFFGEGSRLTVL.

The chain links TRBV20-1 to TRBJ2-5; TRBD2 aligns across 7 bases. Germline V gives CDR1 DFQATT, CDR2 SNEGSKA (reference sequence). The CDR3 contains 13 residues. V dropped 3 bases and J dropped 5; count of bases not matched to a gene: 6. CDR3 nucleotide sequence: TGCAGTGCTAGTTGGGAGGGGAGGGAGACCCAGTACTTC. It encodes CSASWEGRETQYF.

This clone was found many times. The chain has TRBV3-1 and TRBJ1-2, with 12 bases aligning to TRBD1. CDR1 is LGHDT and CDR2 is YNNKEL in the germline V gene (reference sequence). With 1 base clipped from V and 7 bases from J, the junction kept 13 bases outside the gene matches. This CDR3 contains 18 residues. The CDR3 DNA sequence: TGTGCCAGCAGCCAAGTGTTGGGACAGGGGGCAGTTGTCGCTGGCTACACCTTC. It encodes CASSQVLGQGAVVAGYTF.

This clone occurred many times. The V call is TRBV7-2, the J call TRBJ2-1; D not certain. The V end was cut by 5 bases, the J end by 3 bases, with 8 bases between. Germline assignment: CDR1 SGHTA and CDR2 FQGNSA. This CDR3 contains 13 residues. CDR3 DNA sequence: TGTGCCAGCAGCCGTCCTAGCTACAATGAGCAGTTCTTC. Protein: CASSRPSYNEQFF. The whole variable domain, filled in from reference TRBV7-2 and TRBJ2-1, reads GAGVSQSPSNKVTEKGKDVELRCDPISGHTALYWYRQSLGQGLEFLIYFQGNSAPDKSGLPSDRFSAERTGGSVSTLTIQRTQQEDSAVYLCASSRPSYNEQFFGPGTRLTVL.

This chain connects TRBV30 to TRBJ2-7, with 8 bases aligning to TRBD1. CDR1 and CDR2 from the germline V gene are GTSNPN and SVGIG (reference sequence). The CDR3 runs 13 residues. The CDR3 DNA reads TGTGTCTACCCGACAGGGGTGATTGGCGAGCAGTACTTC. Protein: CVYPTGVIGEQYF.

This clone occurred many times. The CDR3 is CASSKTTPQNPYEQYF. The CDR3 DNA reads TGTGCCAGTAGTAAAACGACCCCCCAGAACCCCTACGAGCAGTACTTC. V and J are TRBV19 and TRBJ2-7; D is undetermined. The CDR3 spans 16 residues. Germline assignment: CDR1 LNHDA and CDR2 SQIVND (reference sequence). V dropped 4 bases and J dropped 2 bases, with 18 bases sitting between them.

The rearrangement joins TRBV28 to TRBJ2-3, with 10 bases aligning to TRBD2. This CDR3 region has 16 residues. The V and J ends lost 5 bases and 7 bases, in that order; junction bases with no gene match: 12. Looked up from germline, CDR1 is MDHEN and CDR2 is SYDVKM. The CDR3 loop is CASSDLKAGGAYTQYF. CDR3 DNA sequence: TGTGCCAGCAGTGATCTTAAAGCGGGGGGGGCCTATACGCAGTATTTT.

This clone was observed at least ten times. The chain links TRBV12-5 to TRBJ2-1; TRBD2 matches at 9 bases. Per the germline V gene, CDR1 is LGHNT and CDR2 is FRNRAP. The ends lost 1 base at V and 8 bases at J; junction bases unmatched: 15. CDR3 length equals 18 residues. The CDR3 loop is CASGLALRVSGRTDEQFF. The CDR3 nucleotides read TGTGCTAGTGGTTTGGCACTAAGAGTTAGCGGGAGAACCGATGAGCAGTTCTTC.

This clone was seen repeatedly, ten times or more. The conserved closing phenylalanine or tryptophan is absent in this CDR3, likely reflecting a read error. The chain joins TRBV12-3 or TRBV12-4 to TRBJ1-2; D is ambiguous. Between the trimmed V and J ends, which lost 7 bases and 10 bases, there was a span of 22 bases. The CDR3 runs 14 residues. CDR3 in DNA: TGTGCCAGCACCTCAGACTCGAGCCTGGGTACCTACACCTCC. Its translation is CASTSDSSLGTYTS.

In this sample, this clone turned up once. V gene TRBV4-1 combines with J gene TRBJ2-7; no firm D call. Per germline, CDR1 MGHRA and CDR2 YSYEKL. V gave up 0 bases and J gave up 2 bases, with 11 bases separating them. The CDR3 contains 15 residues. The CDR3 DNA sequence: TGCGCCAGCAGCCAAGACTTCCCAGGCCCCTACGAGCAGTACTTC. Residues: CASSQDFPGPYEQYF.

A few counts support this clone. A much larger clone differs from this one at a single base, so this may be a read error. The identical CDR3 is also encoded by other nucleotide sequences in the sample. V gene TRBV12-5 combines with J gene TRBJ2-1; 8 bases agree with TRBD2. The germline CDR1 and CDR2 sequences are LGHNT and FRNRAP. The junction had 8 bases not matched to a gene; V was cut back by 6 bases and J by 7 bases. There are 14 residues in the CDR3. CDR3 sequence reads: CASGGGLGGNEQFF. CDR3 DNA sequence: TGTGCTAGTGGAGGGGGACTAGGGGGAAATGAGCAGTTCTTC.

The chain is built from TRBV7-2 and TRBJ2-1, with 7 bases identical to TRBD2. CDR1 is SGHTA, CDR2 FQGNSA, per germline. V was pared by 3 bases and J by 1 base, with 0 bases of the junction left unmatched. This CDR3 is built from 14 residues. CDR3 amino acids: CASSLGGSYNEQFF. The CDR3 DNA is TGTGCCAGCAGCTTGGGGGGGTCCTACAATGAGCAGTTCTTC.

The chain is built from TRBV5-4 and TRBJ2-2, with 9 bases lining up with TRBD1. The CDR3 extends over 15 amino acids. CDR1 and CDR2 from the germline V gene are SGHNT and YYREEE (reference sequence). V gave up 4 bases and J gave up 7 bases; unmatched junction bases: 8. In DNA form, the CDR3 reads TGTGCCAGCAGCCCCGGGACAGGGCGACGCGGGGAGCTGTTTTTT. Translated: CASSPGTGRRGELFF.

On this clone itself: Different DNA sequences within this sample yield the same CDR3. The genes are TRBV6-1 and TRBJ2-3; D gene uncertain. V shed 1 base and J shed 7 bases, with 15 bases lying between them. CDR1 MNHNS and CDR2 SASEGT come from the germline V gene. This CDR3 contains 15 residues. In DNA form, the CDR3 reads TGTGCCAGCAGTGAAGGGGCAGGTTCCCCATATACGCAGTATTTT. Protein sequence: CASSEGAGSPYTQYF.

A note on this clone: A read error may be the cause here, since a much bigger clone is one base away. The rearrangement joins TRBV3-1 to TRBJ1-2; D is unresolved. The CDR3 is made up of 13 amino acids. Between the trimmed V and J ends, which lost 0 bases and 12 bases, there was a span of 14 bases. The germline gives CDR1 LGHDT, CDR2 YNNKEL (reference sequence). The CDR3 DNA reads as TGTGCCAGCAGCCAAGAGCTGGGTTTGAGCAACACCTTC. Translating it yields CASSQELGLSNTF.

This clone was picked up many times. The V gene is TRBV4-1, the J gene TRBJ2-7, with TRBD1 matching 9 bases. Germline V CDR1 and CDR2: MGHRA, YSYEKL. The CDR3 has 13 amino acids. Trimming cost V 6 bases and J 3 bases; bases outside gene matches: 3. CDR3 nucleotide sequence: TGCGCCAGCAGTTTGGACAGGGGCTACGAGCAGTACTTC. Amino acids: CASSLDRGYEQYF.

In its sample, this clone was seen many times. This sequence joins TRBV4-2 and TRBJ1-1, with D possibly being TRBD1 (6 bases). With 3 bases removed from V and 5 bases from J, the gap between germline ends came to 19 bases. Germline CDR1 and CDR2: LGHNA and YNFKEQ. This CDR3 comprises 16 residues. CDR3 protein: CASSHVPTGLGTEAFF. The CDR3 DNA reads TGTGCCAGCAGCCACGTCCCTACAGGGCTTGGGACTGAAGCTTTCTTT.

At least ten counts were recorded for this clone. The chain employs TRBV18 and TRBJ2-3; D may be TRBD1 (6 bases). This CDR3 has 14 residues. Trimming stripped 6 bases from V and 2 bases from J, with 12 bases between. Germline V CDR1 and CDR2: KGHSH, LQKENI. CDR3 protein: CASSAGTITDTQYF. The CDR3 nucleotides are TGTGCCAGCTCGGCCGGGACAATCACAGATACGCAGTATTTT.

Judged by abundance, this clone is medium-sized. This sequence joins TRBV6-1 and TRBJ2-7, with D tentatively TRBD1 (6 bases). Germline loops: CDR1 MNHNS, CDR2 SASEGT. V gave up 5 bases and J gave up 4 bases, with 12 bases separating them. The CDR3 is made up of 13 amino acids. CDR3 residues: CASSSRGTYEQYF. Here the CDR3 DNA reads TGTGCCAGCAGTTCCAGGGGAACTTACGAGCAGTACTTC.

At least ten counts were recorded for this clone. The chain combines TRBV20-1 with TRBJ2-5; D is unclear. The CDR3 extends over 14 amino acids. Germline CDR1 is DFQATT and CDR2 is SNEGSKA (reference sequence). The ends were cut back, 7 bases at V and 5 bases at J, with 20 bases in the middle. The DNA for the CDR3 is TGCAGTGTACCCAAGTACGGGCGTGGGGAGACCCAGTACTTC. Protein sequence: CSVPKYGRGETQYF.

In its sample, this clone was seen many times. The chain links TRBV10-1 to TRBJ2-3; 10 bases match TRBD2. The V gene's germline CDR1 is WNHNN and CDR2 SYGVQD (reference sequence). The ends lost 3 bases at V and 3 bases at J; junction bases unmatched: 3. This CDR3 has 15 residues. CDR3 nucleotides: TGCGCCAGCAGTGATAGCGGGAGGCGTACAGATACGCAGTATTTT. This codes for CASSDSGRRTDTQYF.

This clone has just a few counts. The J gene is TRBJ2-1, the V gene TRBV15; 8 positions agree with TRBD2. The CDR3 is made up of 15 amino acids. In germline, CDR1 is LNHNV, CDR2 YYDKDF (reference sequence). V trimming: 1 base; J trimming: 10 bases; junction bases outside the gene matches: 9. In nucleotides, the CDR3 is TGTGCCACCAGCAGAGCGCGACTAGCGCGCCGGGAGCAGTTCTTC. Translating gives CATSRARLARREQFF.

The chain couples TRBV6-2 or TRBV6-3 to TRBJ1-1, with D hard to call. Trimming removed 7 bases from V and 5 bases from J, with 11 bases in between. This CDR3 region has 12 residues. CDR1 MNHEY and CDR2 SVGEGT come from the germline V gene. CDR3 sequence: CASKDQRTEAFF. In DNA, the CDR3 is TGTGCCAGCAAGGACCAGAGGACTGAAGCTTTCTTT.

This clone was seen at least ten times. V and J are TRBV7-2 and TRBJ2-3, with TRBD2 identical over 8 bases. Germline values: CDR1 SGHTA, CDR2 FQGNSA. CDR3 size: 13 residues. V lost 5 bases to trimming and J lost 4 bases; unmatched junction nucleotides: 2. The CDR3 protein is CASSEGLADTQYF. CDR3 sequence (DNA): TGTGCCAGCAGCGAGGGACTAGCAGATACGCAGTATTTT.